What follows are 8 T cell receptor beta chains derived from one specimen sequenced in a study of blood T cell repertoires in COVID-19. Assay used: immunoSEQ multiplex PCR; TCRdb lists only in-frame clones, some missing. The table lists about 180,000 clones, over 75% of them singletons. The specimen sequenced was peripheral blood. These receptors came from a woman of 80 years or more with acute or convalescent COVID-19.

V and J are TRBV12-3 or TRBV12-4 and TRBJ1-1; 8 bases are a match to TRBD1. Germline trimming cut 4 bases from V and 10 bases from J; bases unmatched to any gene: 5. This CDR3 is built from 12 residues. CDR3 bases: TGTGCCAGCAGTTCCAGGGGGCTTGTAGCTTTCTTT. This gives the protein CASSSRGLVAFF.

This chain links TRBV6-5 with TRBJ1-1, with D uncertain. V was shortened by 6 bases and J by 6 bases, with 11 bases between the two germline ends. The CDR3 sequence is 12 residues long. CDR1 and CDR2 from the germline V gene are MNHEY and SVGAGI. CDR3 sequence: CASSSRFAEAFF. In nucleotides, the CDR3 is TGTGCCAGCAGCTCCCGTTTCGCTGAAGCTTTCTTT.

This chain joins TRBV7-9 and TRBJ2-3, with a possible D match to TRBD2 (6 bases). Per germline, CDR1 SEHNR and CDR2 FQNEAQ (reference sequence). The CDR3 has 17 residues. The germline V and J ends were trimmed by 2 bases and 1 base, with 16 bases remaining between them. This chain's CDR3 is CASSLSFQLAGTDTQYF. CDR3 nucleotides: TGTGCCAGCAGCTTATCATTTCAACTAGCAGGCACAGATACGCAGTATTTT. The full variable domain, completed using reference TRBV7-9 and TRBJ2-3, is DTGVSQNPRHKITKRGQNVTFRCDPISEHNRLYWYRQTLGQGPEFLTYFQNEAQLEKSRLLSDRFSAERPKGSFSTLEIQRTEQGDSAMYLCASSLSFQLAGTDTQYFGPGTRLTVL.

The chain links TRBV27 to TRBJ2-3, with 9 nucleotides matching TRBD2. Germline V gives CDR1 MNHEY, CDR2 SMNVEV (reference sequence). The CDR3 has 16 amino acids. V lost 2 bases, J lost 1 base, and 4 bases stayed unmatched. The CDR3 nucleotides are TGTGCCAGCAGTTTAGCGGGGGGGCTGGGCACAGATACGCAGTATTTT. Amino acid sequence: CASSLAGGLGTDTQYF.

CDR3 sequence: CASNEGGTRGEAFF. DNA of the CDR3: TGTGCCAGCAACGAGGGGGGGACTAGAGGTGAAGCTTTCTTT. The chain is built from TRBV5-4 and TRBJ1-1, with D perhaps TRBD1 (6 bases). Germline values: CDR1 SGHNT, CDR2 YYREEE (reference sequence). The CDR3 spans 14 residues. Trimming left V 6 bases short and J 7 bases short, with 19 bases between.

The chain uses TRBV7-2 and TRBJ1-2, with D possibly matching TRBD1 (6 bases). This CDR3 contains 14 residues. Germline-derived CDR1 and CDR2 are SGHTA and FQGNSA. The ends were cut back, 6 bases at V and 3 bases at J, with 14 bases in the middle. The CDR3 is CASSRGGADYGYTF. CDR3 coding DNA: TGTGCCAGCAGTAGGGGGGGCGCAGACTATGGCTACACCTTC. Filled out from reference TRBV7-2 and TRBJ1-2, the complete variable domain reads GAGVSQSPSNKVTEKGKDVELRCDPISGHTALYWYRQSLGQGLEFLIYFQGNSAPDKSGLPSDRFSAERTGGSVSTLTIQRTQQEDSAVYLCASSRGGADYGYTFGSGTRLTVV.

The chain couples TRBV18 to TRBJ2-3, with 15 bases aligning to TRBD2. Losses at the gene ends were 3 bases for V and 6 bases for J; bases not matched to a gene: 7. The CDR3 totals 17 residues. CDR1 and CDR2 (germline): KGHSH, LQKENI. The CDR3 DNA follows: TGTGCCAGCTCACCTGGACTAGCGGGGGGGCCGTTGGATACGCAGTATTTT. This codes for CASSPGLAGGPLDTQYF.

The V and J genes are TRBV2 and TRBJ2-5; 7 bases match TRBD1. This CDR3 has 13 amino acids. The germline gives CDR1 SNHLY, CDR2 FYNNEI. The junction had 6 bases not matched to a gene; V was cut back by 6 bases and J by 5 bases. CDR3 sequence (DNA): TGTGCCAGCAGCGTCGACAGGGCGGAGACCCAGTACTTC. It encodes CASSVDRAETQYF.